This TCR beta chain was sequenced for a study of post-analysis software for immune sequencing data. Regarding the study as a whole: Controls showed significantly higher normalized Chao1 diversity than did multiple sclerosis patients. TRBV5-6, TRBV5-1 and TRBV20-1 were among roughly 5 TRBV segments more frequent in patients than controls. Under the F measure, samples that were prepared in one batch clustered strongly together.

V shed 6 bases and J shed 15 bases, with 25 bases lying between them. Germline assignment: CDR1 SGHDT and CDR2 YYEEEE. The CDR3 covers 14 residues. Concerning this clonotype itself: The antigen is not known.

TCR beta cDNA libraries had unique molecular identifiers. cDNA molecules numbering approximately 500,000 came from approximately 0.91 to 9.4 million T cells. TCRdb analysed the PCR reads with MiXCR anew, one entry per CDR3 protein. The repertoire includes a few hundred thousand distinct CDR3 sequences, 30% to 40% of them detected once, and 6% sits in the top ten. The receptor was isolated from a girl between 2 and 17 years old with multiple sclerosis. This rearrangement joins TRBV5-6 to TRBJ2-1; the D gene is possibly TRBD1 (6 bases). Source material: blood. CDR3 protein: CASNIGVDSQGLFF. The DNA for the CDR3 is TGTGCCAGCAACATCGGGGTGGATTCGCAGGGGCTGTTCTTC. Together with reference TRBV5-6 and TRBJ2-1, the CDR3 gives the full variable domain: DAGVTQSPTHLIKTRGQQVTLRCSPKSGHDTVSWYQQALGQGPQFIFQYYEEEERQRGNFPDRFSGHQFPNYSSELNVNALLLGDSALYLCASNIGVDSQGLFFGPGTRLTVL.